The 2 T cell receptor beta chains given below trace back to one sample, sequenced in a study of STAT5B mutations in CD4+ large granular lymphocyte leukemia. TCRdb's table, derived via immunoSEQ multiplex PCR, lists solely in-frame clones and lacks some. The sample includes approximately 20,000 clones, approximately 84% of them seen just once. The sequencing input was CD4+ T cells from blood buffy coats. The receptors were sampled from a human donor in good health.

The chain links TRBV7-9 to TRBJ2-7; D not resolved. CDR1 is SEHNR, CDR2 FQNEAQ, per germline (reference sequence). Trimming took 5 bases from V and 5 from J, leaving 7 bases between them. The CDR3 runs 11 residues. In DNA, the CDR3 is TGTGCCAGCAGCCCGCTCGACGAGCAGTACTTC. It encodes CASSPLDEQYF.

This sequence joins TRBV7-2 and TRBJ2-5; a weak D match, TRBD1 (6 bases). CDR3 length: 15 residues. The ends were cut back, 5 bases at V and 5 bases at J, with 18 bases in the middle. Germline V lookup: CDR1 SGHTA, CDR2 FQGNSA. This chain's CDR3 is CASSPYRAFGETQYF. For the CDR3, the DNA is TGTGCCAGCAGCCCCTACAGGGCGTTTGGGGAGACCCAGTACTTC.